This entry features one T cell receptor (beta chain) sequence. Germline V lookup: CDR1 MNHNS, CDR2 SASEGT. J lost 7 bases, V lost 4 bases, and 9 bases had no gene match. CDR3 length equals 15 residues. This entry is derived from a study of long-term antiretroviral therapy in people with HIV. The libraries were made with immunoSEQ v3.0 at survey level. TCRdb's copy holds only in-frame clones and misses some; the assay was immunoSEQ multiplex PCR. The data hold 25,000 to 30,000 clones, with approximately 93% observed a single time. The genes are TRBV6-1 and TRBJ2-7; 11 nucleotides align to TRBD1. The sequence derives from a man younger than 35 with HIV. The starting material was unsorted PBMCs, obtained 3.1 years after starting antiretroviral therapy. CDR3: CASSVTGQGVNEQYF. The CDR3 nucleotides are TGTGCCAGCAGTGTAACGGGACAGGGGGTGAATGAGCAGTACTTC.